This T cell receptor beta chain was captured in a study of blood T cells in healthy people across ages. Study results and limitations: Percentage of naive T cells showed a strong correlation with TCR beta diversity.

Isolation per sample recovered at least 7 million PBMCs. The authors extracted at least 6 micrograms of total RNA per sample. About this clonotype itself: Its antigen is not identified.

A second PCR of 7 to 11 cycles used a sample-barcoded 5' primer and a J-beta primer mix. Any given sample supplied a minimum of 3 million CDR3-containing paired-end reads. Using its own MiXCR run on the 5' RACE reads, TCRdb lists one record per CDR3 protein. The profile shows approximately 1.5 million distinct CDR3 sequences, approximately 43% of them singletons. CDR3 length: 13 residues. The V gene's germline CDR1 is GTSNPN and CDR2 SVGIG (reference sequence). What was sequenced was blood. The V and J genes are TRBV30 and TRBJ2-4; 8 nucleotides align to TRBD1. The end of the DNA aligns better with TRBJ2-7, so the J call may be wrong. This TCR was sampled from a woman aged 18-29 years in good health. CDR3 DNA: TGTGCCTGGGCTACAGGGGGACCCTACGAGCAGTACTTC. Translation gives CAWATGGPYEQYF.